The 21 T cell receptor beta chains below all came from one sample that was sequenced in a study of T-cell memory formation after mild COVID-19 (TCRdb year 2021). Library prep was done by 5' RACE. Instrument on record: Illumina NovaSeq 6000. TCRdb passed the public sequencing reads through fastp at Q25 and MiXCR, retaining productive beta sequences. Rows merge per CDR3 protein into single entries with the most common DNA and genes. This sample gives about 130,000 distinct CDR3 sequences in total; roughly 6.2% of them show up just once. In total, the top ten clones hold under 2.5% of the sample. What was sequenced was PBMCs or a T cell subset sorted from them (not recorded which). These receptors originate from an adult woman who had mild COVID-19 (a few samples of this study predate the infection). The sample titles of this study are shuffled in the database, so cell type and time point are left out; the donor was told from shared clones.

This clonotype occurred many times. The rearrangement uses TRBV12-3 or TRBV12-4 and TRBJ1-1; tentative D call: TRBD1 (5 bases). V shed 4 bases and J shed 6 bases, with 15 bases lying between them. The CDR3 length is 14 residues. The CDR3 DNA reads TGTGCCAGCAGTTCAGGGACGGTTTTGGCTGAAGCTTTCTTT. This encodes CASSSGTVLAEAFF.

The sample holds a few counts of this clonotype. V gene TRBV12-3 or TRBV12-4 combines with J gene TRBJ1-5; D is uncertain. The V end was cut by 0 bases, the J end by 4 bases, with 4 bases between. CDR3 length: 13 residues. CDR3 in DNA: TGTGCCAGCAGTTTAGCTGGGAATCAGCCCCAGCATTTT. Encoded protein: CASSLAGNQPQHF.

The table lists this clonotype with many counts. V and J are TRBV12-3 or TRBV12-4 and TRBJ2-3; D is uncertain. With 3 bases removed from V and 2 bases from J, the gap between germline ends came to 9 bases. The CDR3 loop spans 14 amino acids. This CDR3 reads CASSFLWDTDTQYF. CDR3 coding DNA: TGTGCCAGCAGTTTCCTTTGGGACACAGATACGCAGTATTTT.

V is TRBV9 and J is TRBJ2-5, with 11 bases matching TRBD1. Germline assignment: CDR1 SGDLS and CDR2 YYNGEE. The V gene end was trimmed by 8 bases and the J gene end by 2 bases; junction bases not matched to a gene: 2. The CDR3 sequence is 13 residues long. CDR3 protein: CARDRGLQETQYF. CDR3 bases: TGTGCCAGGGACAGGGGGCTTCAAGAGACCCAGTACTTC. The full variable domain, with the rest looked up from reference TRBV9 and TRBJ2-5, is DSGVTQTPKHLITATGQRVTLRCSPRSGDLSVYWYQQSLDQGLQFLIQYYNGEERAKGNILERFSAQQFPDLHSELNLSSLELGDSALYFCARDRGLQETQYFGPGTRLLVL.

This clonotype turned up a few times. The CDR3, as DNA: TGTGCCAGCAGCCGACACCTGACGAGCACTGAAGCTTTCTTT. This sequence encodes CASSRHLTSTEAFF. J is TRBJ1-1 and V is TRBV7-9; D is uncertain. V lost 5 bases and J 4 bases, leaving 14 bases between the germline ends. The CDR3 is 14 amino acids. Germline-derived CDR1 and CDR2 are SEHNR and FQNEAQ (reference sequence).

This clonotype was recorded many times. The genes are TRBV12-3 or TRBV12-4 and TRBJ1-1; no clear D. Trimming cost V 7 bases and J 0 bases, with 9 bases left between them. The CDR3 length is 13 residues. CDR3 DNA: TGTGCCAGCACCCTGACATTGAACACTGAAGCTTTCTTT. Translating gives CASTLTLNTEAFF.

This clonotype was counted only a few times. The CDR3 coding sequence is TGCGCCAGCAGCTTCGGGGGCACGAATCCCTACGAGCAGTACTTC. Encoded protein: CASSFGGTNPYEQYF. The chain uses TRBV5-1 and TRBJ2-7, with D perhaps assigned TRBD1 or TRBD2 (6 bases each). The CDR3 totals 15 residues. Germline CDR1 and CDR2: SGHRS and YFSETQ. V gave up 2 bases and J gave up 2 bases, with 14 bases separating them. Together with reference TRBV5-1 and TRBJ2-7, the CDR3 gives the full variable domain: KAGVTQTPRYLIKTRGQQVTLSCSPISGHRSVSWYQQTPGQGLQFLFEYFSETQRNKGNFPGRFSGRQFSNSRSEMNVSTLELGDSALYLCASSFGGTNPYEQYFGPGTRLTVT.

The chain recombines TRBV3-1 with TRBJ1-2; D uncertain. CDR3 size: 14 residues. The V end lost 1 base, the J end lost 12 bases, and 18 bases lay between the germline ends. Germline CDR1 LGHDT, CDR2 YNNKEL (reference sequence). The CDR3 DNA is TGTGCCAGCAGCCAAGGATCAGGTGTAGCGTTGAACACCTTC. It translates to CASSQGSGVALNTF.

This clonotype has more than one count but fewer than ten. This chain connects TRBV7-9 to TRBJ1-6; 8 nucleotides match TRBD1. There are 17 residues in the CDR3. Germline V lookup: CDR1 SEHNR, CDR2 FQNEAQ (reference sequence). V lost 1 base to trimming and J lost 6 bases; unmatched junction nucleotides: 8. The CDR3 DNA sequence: TGTGCCAGCAGCTTAGGACATGGACAGGGTGGTAATTCACCCCTCCACTTT. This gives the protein CASSLGHGQGGNSPLHF.

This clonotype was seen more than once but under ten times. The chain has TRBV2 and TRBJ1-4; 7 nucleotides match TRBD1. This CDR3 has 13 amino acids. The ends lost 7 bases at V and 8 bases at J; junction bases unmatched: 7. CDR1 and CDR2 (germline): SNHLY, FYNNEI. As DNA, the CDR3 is TGTGCCAGCACCGAACAGGGGTTCGAAAAACTGTTTTTT. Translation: CASTEQGFEKLFF.

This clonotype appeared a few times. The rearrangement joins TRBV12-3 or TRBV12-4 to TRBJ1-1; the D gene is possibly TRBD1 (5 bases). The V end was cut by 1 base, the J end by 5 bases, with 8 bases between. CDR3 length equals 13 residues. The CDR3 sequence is CASSLEEGTEAFF. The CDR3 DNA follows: TGTGCCAGCAGTTTAGAGGAGGGGACTGAAGCTTTCTTT.

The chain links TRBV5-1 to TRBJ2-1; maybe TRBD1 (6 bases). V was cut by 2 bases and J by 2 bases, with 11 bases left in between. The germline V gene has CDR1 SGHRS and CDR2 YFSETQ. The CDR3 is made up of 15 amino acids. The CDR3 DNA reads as TGCGCCAGCAGCTTTTCCGGGACAACCTACAATGAGCAGTTCTTC. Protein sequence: CASSFSGTTYNEQFF.

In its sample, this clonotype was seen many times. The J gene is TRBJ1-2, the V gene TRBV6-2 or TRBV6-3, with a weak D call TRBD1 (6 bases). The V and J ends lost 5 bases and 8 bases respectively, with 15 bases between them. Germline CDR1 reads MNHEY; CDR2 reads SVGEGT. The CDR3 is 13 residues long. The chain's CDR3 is CASSADRGHGYTF. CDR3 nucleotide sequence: TGTGCCAGCAGTGCGGACCGGGGGCACGGCTACACCTTC.

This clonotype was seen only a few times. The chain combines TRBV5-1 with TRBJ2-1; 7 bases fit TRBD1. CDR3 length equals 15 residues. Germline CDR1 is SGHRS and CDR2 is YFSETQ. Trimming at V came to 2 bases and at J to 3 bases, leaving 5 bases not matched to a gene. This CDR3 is CASSFEQGHYNEQFF. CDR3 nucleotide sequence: TGCGCCAGCAGCTTCGAACAGGGGCACTACAATGAGCAGTTCTTC.

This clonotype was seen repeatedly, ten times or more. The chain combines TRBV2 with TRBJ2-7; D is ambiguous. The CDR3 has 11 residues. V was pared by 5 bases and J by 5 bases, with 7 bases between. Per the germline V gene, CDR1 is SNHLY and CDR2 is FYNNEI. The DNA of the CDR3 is TGTGCCAGCAGTCTCGAGGACGAGCAGTACTTC. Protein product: CASSLEDEQYF. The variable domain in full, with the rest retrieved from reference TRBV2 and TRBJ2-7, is EPEVTQTPSHQVTQMGQEVILRCVPISNHLYFYWYRQILGQKVEFLVSFYNNEISEKSEIFDDQFSVERPDGSNFTLKIRSTKLEDSAMYFCASSLEDEQYFGPGTRLTVT.

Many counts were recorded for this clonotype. This CDR3 reads CASSLLLGGPYNEQFF. The DNA for the CDR3 is TGTGCCAGCAGCTTACTCCTGGGGGGCCCTTACAATGAGCAGTTCTTC. The rearrangement uses TRBV6-2 or TRBV6-3 and TRBJ2-1; D may be TRBD1 or TRBD2 (6 bases each). Deletions cut 6 bases from V and 4 bases from J, with 19 bases between. The length of the CDR3 is 16 residues. Germline loops: CDR1 MNHEY, CDR2 SVGEGT.

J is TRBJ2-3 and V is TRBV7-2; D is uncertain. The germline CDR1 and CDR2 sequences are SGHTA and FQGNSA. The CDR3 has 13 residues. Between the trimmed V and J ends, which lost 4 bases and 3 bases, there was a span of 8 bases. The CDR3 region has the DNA TGTGCCAGCAGCTCCAGACTTACAGATACGCAGTATTTT. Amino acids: CASSSRLTDTQYF.

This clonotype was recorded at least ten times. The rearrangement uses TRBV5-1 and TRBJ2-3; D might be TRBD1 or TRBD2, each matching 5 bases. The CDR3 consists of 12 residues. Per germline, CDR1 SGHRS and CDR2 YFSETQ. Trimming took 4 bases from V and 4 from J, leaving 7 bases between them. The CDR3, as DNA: TGCGCCAGCAGCGTGGGACCAGATACGCAGTATTTT. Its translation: CASSVGPDTQYF. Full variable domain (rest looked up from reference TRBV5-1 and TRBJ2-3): KAGVTQTPRYLIKTRGQQVTLSCSPISGHRSVSWYQQTPGQGLQFLFEYFSETQRNKGNFPGRFSGRQFSNSRSEMNVSTLELGDSALYLCASSVGPDTQYFGPGTRLTVL.

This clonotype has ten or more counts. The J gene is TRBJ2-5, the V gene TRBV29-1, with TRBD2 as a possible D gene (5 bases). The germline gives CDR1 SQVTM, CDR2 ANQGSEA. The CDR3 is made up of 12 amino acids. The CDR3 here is CSLPGFGETQYF. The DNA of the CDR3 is TGCTCCCTACCGGGGTTCGGCGAGACCCAGTACTTC.

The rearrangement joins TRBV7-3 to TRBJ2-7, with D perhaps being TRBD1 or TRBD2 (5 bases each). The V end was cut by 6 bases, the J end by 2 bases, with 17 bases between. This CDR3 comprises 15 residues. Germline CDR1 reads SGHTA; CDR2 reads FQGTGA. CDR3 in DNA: TGTGCCAGCAGTCCCTCCGGGACGGTCCCCTACGAGCAGTACTTC. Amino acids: CASSPSGTVPYEQYF. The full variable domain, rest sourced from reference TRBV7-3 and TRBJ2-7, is GAGVSQTPSNKVTEKGKYVELRCDPISGHTALYWYRQSLGQGPEFLIYFQGTGAADDSGLPNDRFFAVRPEGSVSTLKIQRTERGDSAVYLCASSPSGTVPYEQYFGPGTRLTVT.

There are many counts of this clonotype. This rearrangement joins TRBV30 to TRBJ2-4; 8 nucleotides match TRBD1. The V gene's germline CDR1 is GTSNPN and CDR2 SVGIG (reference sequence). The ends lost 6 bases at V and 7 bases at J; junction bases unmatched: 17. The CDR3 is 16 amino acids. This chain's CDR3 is CACSPRTGIFGNIQYF. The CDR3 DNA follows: TGTGCCTGTTCCCCCCGGACAGGGATCTTCGGGAACATTCAGTACTTC.